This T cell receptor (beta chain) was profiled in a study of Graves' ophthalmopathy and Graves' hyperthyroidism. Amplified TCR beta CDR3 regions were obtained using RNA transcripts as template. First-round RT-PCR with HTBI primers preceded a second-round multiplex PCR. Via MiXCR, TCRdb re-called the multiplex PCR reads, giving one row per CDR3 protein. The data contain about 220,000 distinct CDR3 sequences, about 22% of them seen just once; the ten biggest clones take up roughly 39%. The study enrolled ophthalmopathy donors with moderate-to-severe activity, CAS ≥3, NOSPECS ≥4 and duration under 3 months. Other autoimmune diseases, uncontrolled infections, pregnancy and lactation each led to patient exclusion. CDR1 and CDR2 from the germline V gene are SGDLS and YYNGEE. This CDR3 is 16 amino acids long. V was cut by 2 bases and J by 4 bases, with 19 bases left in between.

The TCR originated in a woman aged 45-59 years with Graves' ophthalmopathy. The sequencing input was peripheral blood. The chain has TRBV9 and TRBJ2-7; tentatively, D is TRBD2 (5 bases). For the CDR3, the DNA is TGTGCCAGCAGCGTTGGTTTCGTCGGGAAAATGTACGAGCAGTACTTC. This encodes CASSVGFVGKMYEQYF.